The clone carrying this TCR beta chain was counted only a few times. The use of a sample-barcoded 5' primer and a J-beta primer mix characterized a second PCR of roughly 6 to 11 cycles. TCRdb re-derived calls from the 5' RACE reads in MiXCR, one entry per CDR3 protein. The profile shows fewer than 1,000,000 distinct CDR3 sequences, about half of them singletons. This sample is part of a study of blood T cells in healthy people across ages. The TCR originated in an elderly man in good health. Sequenced material: blood.

CDR3 region: CATSATSGGVNNEQFF. The CDR3 DNA reads as TGTGCCACCAGTGCCACTAGCGGAGGCGTCAACAATGAGCAGTTCTTC. This chain connects TRBV24-1 to TRBJ2-1; 8 bases are shared with TRBD2. This CDR3 is built from 16 residues. Germline CDR1 KGHDR, CDR2 SFDVKD. V trimming: 5 bases; J trimming: 5 bases; junction bases outside the gene matches: 10.